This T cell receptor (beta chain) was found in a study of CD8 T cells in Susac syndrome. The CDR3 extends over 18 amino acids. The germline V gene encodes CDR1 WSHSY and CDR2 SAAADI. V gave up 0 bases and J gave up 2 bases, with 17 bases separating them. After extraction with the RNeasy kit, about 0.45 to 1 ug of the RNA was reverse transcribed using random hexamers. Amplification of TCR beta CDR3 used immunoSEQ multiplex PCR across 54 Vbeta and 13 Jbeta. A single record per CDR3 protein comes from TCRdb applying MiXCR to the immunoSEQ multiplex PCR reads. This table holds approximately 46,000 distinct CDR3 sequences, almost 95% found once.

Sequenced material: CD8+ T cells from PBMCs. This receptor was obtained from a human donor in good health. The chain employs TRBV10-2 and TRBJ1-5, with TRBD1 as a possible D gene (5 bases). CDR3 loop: CASSESTPRGAGNQPQHF. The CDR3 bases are TGCGCCAGCAGTGAGTCGACTCCGCGAGGGGCGGGCAATCAGCCCCAGCATTTT.